This T cell receptor beta chain was found in a study of blood T cell repertoires in COVID-19. At the level of the study: Sample material is recorded as cDNA or gDNA derived from T cells, B-cell-depleted T cells, or PBMCs.

Residents of around 24 US areas, aged roughly 18 to 89 years, made up the participants. The CDR3 sequence is 15 residues long. CDR1 is SNHLY, CDR2 FYNNEI, per germline. This clone was picked up one time. Compared with germline, one end of the junction differs, possibly owing to a read error. As processed by the authors: Amplifying reference gene primers gave estimates of nucleated cell counts. Profiled with immunoSEQ multiplex PCR; TCRdb holds only in-frame clones, not every one. That table supplies the V and J calls and clone size; D and trimming were determined from the DNA. The repertoire holds a few hundred thousand clones, with around nine tenths as singletons.

The rearrangement links TRBV2 to TRBJ2-7, with TRBD1 identical over 9 bases. The clonotype originates from a woman between 45 and 60 years old who had recovered from COVID-19. Material: PBMCs or T cells enriched from blood (not recorded which). The CDR3 region is CASSKNRRDREMGAF. The DNA for the CDR3 is TGTGCCAGCAGTAAAAACCGGCGGGACAGGGAGATGGGGGCCTTC.